Presented here are 10 T cell receptor beta chains from one specimen sequenced in a study of cytomegalovirus exposure and HLA in healthy donors. PCR involved 60 Vbeta and 13 Jbeta primers. TCRdb's copy holds only in-frame clones and misses some; the assay was immunoSEQ multiplex PCR. Of fewer than 110,000 clones in the sample, about 80% are singletons; the top ten hold 7.8%. What was sequenced was PBMCs. The receptor source for this set is a man aged 25-45 years in good health and CMV-seronegative.

The chain uses TRBV5-1 and TRBJ1-1; 7 bases align to TRBD1. The V and J ends lost 4 bases and 1 base, in that order; junction bases with no gene match: 4. This CDR3 has 14 residues. Germline values: CDR1 SGHRS, CDR2 YFSETQ. CDR3 DNA: TGCGCCAGCAGCCCTCGACAGGGGAACACTGAAGCTTTCTTT. Protein product: CASSPRQGNTEAFF.

The chain couples TRBV2 to TRBJ2-2; 10 bases line up with TRBD1. The CDR3 spans 17 residues. After removal of 7 bases from V and 1 base from J, the junction contained 9 bases not matched to a gene. CDR1 SNHLY and CDR2 FYNNEI come from the germline V gene. The CDR3 here is CASTGGQGPKNTGELFF. The DNA of the CDR3 is TGTGCCAGCACGGGGGGACAGGGGCCGAAGAACACCGGGGAGCTGTTTTTT.

V is TRBV7-2 and J is TRBJ1-3, with D unresolved. Per germline, CDR1 SGHTA and CDR2 FQGNSA. There are 14 residues in the CDR3. V gave up 2 bases and J gave up 1 base, with 6 bases separating them. The CDR3 loop reads CASSLNWSGNTIYF. The DNA of the CDR3 is TGTGCCAGCAGCTTAAACTGGTCTGGAAACACCATATATTTT. The whole variable domain, filled in from reference TRBV7-2 and TRBJ1-3, reads GAGVSQSPSNKVTEKGKDVELRCDPISGHTALYWYRQSLGQGLEFLIYFQGNSAPDKSGLPSDRFSAERTGGSVSTLTIQRTQQEDSAVYLCASSLNWSGNTIYFGEGSWLTVV.

The genes are TRBV30 and TRBJ2-2; the match to TRBD2 covers 7 bases. This CDR3 region has 15 residues. V was clipped by 2 bases and J by 6 bases; unmatched bases: 9. Germline assignment: CDR1 GTSNPN and CDR2 SVGIG (reference sequence). The CDR3 spells CAWSPDPGGPGELFF. The CDR3 bases are TGTGCCTGGAGTCCTGATCCGGGGGGACCCGGGGAGCTGTTTTTT.

This clone was recorded a few times. V usage is TRBV5-4 and J usage is TRBJ2-6; D perhaps matches TRBD2 (6 bases). The CDR3 spans 18 residues. Germline lookup yields CDR1 SGHNT and CDR2 YYREEE (reference sequence). The V and J ends lost 4 bases and 1 base respectively, with 18 bases between them. The CDR3 loop reads CASSQGLQGVSGANVLTF. The DNA of the CDR3 is TGTGCCAGCAGCCAGGGACTTCAAGGGGTGTCTGGGGCCAACGTCCTGACTTTC.

This clone was seen more than once but under ten times. The chain is built from TRBV30 and TRBJ1-4, with 8 bases aligning to TRBD1. Unmatched junction bases numbered 8, after V lost 3 bases and J lost 8 bases. The CDR3 has 14 residues. Germline lookup yields CDR1 GTSNPN and CDR2 SVGIG (reference sequence). Here the CDR3 reads CAWSRGQGAEKLFF. For the CDR3, the DNA is TGTGCCTGGAGCCGAGGACAGGGAGCGGAAAAACTGTTTTTT.

The J gene is TRBJ2-3, the V gene TRBV5-1; a possible D gene is TRBD2 (6 bases). With 4 bases removed from V and 0 bases from J, the gap between germline ends came to 15 bases. CDR1 is SGHRS and CDR2 is YFSETQ in the germline V gene. CDR3 length equals 16 residues. CDR3: CASSPWRGTSTDTQYF. The CDR3 DNA sequence: TGCGCCAGCAGCCCCTGGCGGGGCACTAGCACAGATACGCAGTATTTT.

Comment on this clone: This same CDR3 is encoded by further DNA sequences in the sample. CDR3 sequence reads: CASSVVGGANNEQFF. For the CDR3, the DNA is TGTGCCAGCAGCGTAGTCGGGGGGGCGAACAATGAGCAGTTCTTC. The chain couples TRBV9 to TRBJ2-1; TRBD2 matches at 8 bases. The CDR3 contains 15 residues. The germline CDR1 and CDR2 sequences are SGDLS and YYNGEE. Trimming removed 0 bases from V and 5 bases from J; junction bases left unmatched: 4.

The V call is TRBV11-2, the J call TRBJ2-5, with 14 bases identical to TRBD2. The CDR3 extends over 16 amino acids. The V gene's germline CDR1 is SGHAT and CDR2 FQNNGV. V was pared by 4 bases and J by 3 bases, with 4 bases of the junction left unmatched. CDR3 coding DNA: TGTGCCAGCAGCTGGGGACTAGCGGGAGCGGAAGAGACCCAGTACTTC. Its protein product is CASSWGLAGAEETQYF.

The genes are TRBV2 and TRBJ2-5, with D perhaps TRBD1 (6 bases). CDR1 and CDR2 (germline): SNHLY, FYNNEI. CDR3 length: 13 residues. V dropped 1 base and J dropped 3 bases, with 6 bases sitting between them. Written as DNA, the CDR3 is TGTGCCAGCAGTGAAGACAGGGAAGAGACCCAGTACTTC. It is translated as CASSEDREETQYF.